This T cell receptor beta chain was captured in a study of blood T cell repertoires in COVID-19. Study-level background: Samples came from the United States, Italy and Spain, spanning acute and convalescent COVID-19. T cells, B-cell-depleted T cells, or PBMCs provided the cDNA or gDNA that served as material.

Under the authors' procedure: Estimation of nucleated cell counts was performed using reference gene primer amplification. Generated by immunoSEQ multiplex PCR, the TCRdb table keeps only in-frame clones and is missing some. V and J calls and clone size are copied from that table; D and trimming were computed from the DNA. Counted here are a few hundred thousand clones, 65% to 90% occurring once; the ten biggest clones make up around 1.5%. The CDR3 covers 14 residues. After removal of 5 bases from V and 3 bases from J, the junction contained 5 bases not matched to a gene. Germline CDR1 MDHEN, CDR2 SYDVKM.

The source of this sequence is a woman between 40 and 55 years old who had recovered from COVID-19. The V gene is TRBV28, the J gene TRBJ1-1; 8 nucleotides agree with TRBD1. Sequencing was carried out using peripheral blood. DNA for the CDR3: TGTGCCAGCAGTCCCCTGACAGGGGACACTGAAGCTTTCTTT. Its translation is CASSPLTGDTEAFF.